These 18 T cell receptor beta chains came from one sample sequenced in a study of cytomegalovirus exposure and HLA in healthy donors. Assay used: immunoSEQ multiplex PCR; TCRdb lists only in-frame clones, some missing. This table holds roughly 100,000 clones, about 88% found once. Sequencing was carried out using PBMCs. All receptors derive from a woman aged 18-29 years in good health and CMV-seropositive.

The CDR3 is CASSPHPGQGSYEQYF. Written as DNA, the CDR3 is TGCGCCAGCAGCCCCCACCCGGGACAGGGTTCCTACGAGCAGTACTTC. This chain connects TRBV4-1 to TRBJ2-7; 9 nucleotides agree with TRBD1. V was clipped by 4 bases and J by 1 base; unmatched bases: 8. The CDR3 consists of 16 residues. Germline V CDR1 and CDR2: MGHRA, YSYEKL.

In this sample, this clone turned up once. The rearrangement joins TRBV7-2 to TRBJ2-1, with D possibly TRBD1 on 6 matching bases. The CDR3 loop spans 16 amino acids. Trimming cost V 7 bases and J 3 bases, with 19 bases left between them. Looked up from germline, CDR1 is SGHTA and CDR2 is FQGNSA. The CDR3 nucleotides read TGTGCCAGCACCCTTATAGGGGGTACAGGCTACAATGAGCAGTTCTTC. Protein sequence: CASTLIGGTGYNEQFF.

The V and J genes are TRBV30 and TRBJ1-1; TRBD1 aligns across 10 bases. Germline V gene sequence: CDR1 GTSNPN, CDR2 SVGIG (reference sequence). This CDR3 region has 14 residues. Trimming removed 2 bases from V and 3 bases from J; junction bases left unmatched: 3. The CDR3 DNA is TGTGCCTGGAGTCAGACAGGGGGCGACACTGAAGCTTTCTTT. Translation gives CAWSQTGGDTEAFF.

The V call is TRBV7-9, the J call TRBJ2-1; the match to TRBD1 covers 11 bases. The CDR3 has 15 amino acids. V dropped 5 bases and J dropped 4; count of bases not matched to a gene: 4. CDR1 is SEHNR, CDR2 FQNEAQ, per germline (reference sequence). The CDR3 nucleotides are TGTGCCAGCAGCGTAGGGACAGGGGGGTACAATGAGCAGTTCTTC. Protein product: CASSVGTGGYNEQFF.

The chain employs TRBV11-2 and TRBJ2-1; TRBD1 agrees at 8 bases. The V gene's germline CDR1 is SGHAT and CDR2 FQNNGV. The CDR3 length is 14 residues. V lost 3 bases to trimming and J lost 4 bases; unmatched junction nucleotides: 2. Here the CDR3 reads CASSLGQDYNEQFF. CDR3 nucleotide sequence: TGTGCCAGCAGCTTGGGACAGGATTACAATGAGCAGTTCTTC. The full variable domain, completed using reference TRBV11-2 and TRBJ2-1, is EAGVAQSPRYKIIEKRQSVAFWCNPISGHATLYWYQQILGQGPKLLIQFQNNGVVDDSQLPKDRFSAERLKGVDSTLKIQPAKLEDSAVYLCASSLGQDYNEQFFGPGTRLTVL.

This sequence joins TRBV28 and TRBJ1-2; D is unclear. The V and J ends lost 7 bases and 4 bases respectively, with 10 bases between them. There are 12 residues in the CDR3. CDR1 is MDHEN, CDR2 SYDVKM, per germline. The CDR3: CASNPRGYGYTF. CDR3 sequence (DNA): TGTGCCAGCAACCCTCGGGGCTATGGCTACACCTTC.

The chain joins TRBV9 to TRBJ2-7; 7 bases map to TRBD2. Germline lookup yields CDR1 SGDLS and CDR2 YYNGEE. V shed 3 bases and J 5 bases; nucleotides not matched to a gene: 5. CDR3 length equals 13 residues. The CDR3 loop is CASSGGSSNEQYF. The CDR3 DNA reads as TGTGCCAGCAGCGGCGGGAGTAGCAACGAGCAGTACTTC.

V is TRBV7-6 and J is TRBJ1-2, with D hard to call. Germline V gene sequence: CDR1 SGHVS, CDR2 FNYEAQ. V lost 0 bases to trimming and J lost 2 bases, with 7 bases between them. The CDR3 runs 14 residues. CDR3 sequence (DNA): TGTGCCAGCAGCTTAGCGCACAGAAACTATGGCTACACCTTC. It yields the protein CASSLAHRNYGYTF.

The V and J genes are TRBV2 and TRBJ2-3; 13 positions agree with TRBD2. CDR3 size: 17 residues. CDR1 and CDR2 from the germline V gene are SNHLY and FYNNEI. The V segment lost 3 bases and the J segment 0 bases; nucleotides outside the gene matches: 3. In nucleotides, the CDR3 is TGTGCCAGCAGTGAGGGACTAGCGGGGTTTAGCACAGATACGCAGTATTTT. It codes for CASSEGLAGFSTDTQYF.

This clone was recorded a few times. The chain links TRBV7-8 to TRBJ2-7, with D unresolved. The CDR3 runs to 11 residues. Germline V gene lookup returns CDR1 SGHVS and CDR2 FQNEAQ. With 1 base removed from V and 5 bases from J, the gap between germline ends came to 3 bases. The CDR3 nucleotides read TGTGCCAGCAGCTTAGTCGACGAGCAGTACTTC. Translation gives CASSLVDEQYF.

The V and J genes are TRBV5-1 and TRBJ2-1, with TRBD1 matching 10 bases. The V gene end was trimmed by 0 bases and the J gene end by 9 bases; junction bases not matched to a gene: 3. In germline, CDR1 is SGHRS, CDR2 YFSETQ. This CDR3 spans 14 amino acids. The CDR3 sequence: CASSLGQGAGEQFF. The CDR3 nucleotides read TGCGCCAGCAGCTTGGGACAGGGGGCGGGTGAGCAGTTCTTC. Based on the CDR3 plus reference TRBV5-1 and TRBJ2-1, the full variable domain is KAGVTQTPRYLIKTRGQQVTLSCSPISGHRSVSWYQQTPGQGLQFLFEYFSETQRNKGNFPGRFSGRQFSNSRSEMNVSTLELGDSALYLCASSLGQGAGEQFFGPGTRLTVL.

The chain recombines TRBV18 with TRBJ1-1, with D unresolved. The germline V gene encodes CDR1 KGHSH and CDR2 LQKENI. Trimming cost V 3 bases and J 4 bases, with 9 bases left between them. There are 13 residues in the CDR3. The CDR3 here is CASSPFEGTEAFF. As DNA, the CDR3 is TGTGCCAGCTCACCTTTCGAGGGCACTGAAGCTTTCTTT. Filled out from reference TRBV18 and TRBJ1-1, the complete variable domain reads NAGVMQNPRHLVRRRGQEARLRCSPMKGHSHVYWYRQLPEEGLKFMVYLQKENIIDESGMPKERFSAEFPKEGPSILRIQQVVRGDSAAYFCASSPFEGTEAFFGQGTRLTVV.

The chain couples TRBV4-1 to TRBJ1-2; a weak D match, TRBD1 (6 bases). The V gene lost 4 bases and the J gene lost 0 bases, with 15 bases spanning the gap. The CDR3 totals 16 residues. In germline, CDR1 is MGHRA, CDR2 YSYEKL. The DNA of the CDR3 is TGCGCCAGCAGCCCCCCTAGGGACACTTCTAACTATGGCTACACCTTC. Translated: CASSPPRDTSNYGYTF.

This chain links TRBV10-3 with TRBJ2-2; 7 nucleotides line up with TRBD2. The CDR3 is 15 amino acids. Looked up from germline, CDR1 is ENHRY and CDR2 is SYGVKD. V lost 4 bases and J lost 2; bases outside the gene matches: 4. The CDR3 DNA reads TGTGCCATCAGTGGAGCGGGATTAAACACCGGGGAGCTGTTTTTT. It yields the protein CAISGAGLNTGELFF.

The CDR3 bases are TGTGCCAGCAGCTTAGGGACGACAGGGCTAGACGAGCAGTACTTC. Amino acid sequence: CASSLGTTGLDEQYF. This chain uses TRBV11-2 with TRBJ2-7; the match to TRBD1 covers 7 bases. V gave up 1 base and J gave up 5 bases; unmatched junction bases: 8. This CDR3 region has 15 residues. CDR1 and CDR2 from the germline V gene are SGHAT and FQNNGV.

The chain employs TRBV28 and TRBJ1-4; D is unclear. Deletions cut 2 bases from V and 7 bases from J, with 14 bases between. CDR1 is MDHEN, CDR2 SYDVKM, per germline. The CDR3 contains 15 residues. The CDR3 region is CASSLPAAHFEKLFF. The CDR3 DNA reads as TGTGCCAGCAGTTTACCAGCGGCGCACTTTGAAAAACTGTTTTTT.

V is TRBV7-6 and J is TRBJ1-1; D is unclear. This CDR3 contains 14 residues. The V gene's germline CDR1 is SGHVS and CDR2 FNYEAQ. Trimming shortened V by 1 base and J by 1 base, and 7 bases separated the two germline ends. The CDR3 sequence: CASSLGQENTEAFF. The DNA for the CDR3 is TGTGCCAGCAGCTTAGGCCAGGAGAACACTGAAGCTTTCTTT.

The chain links TRBV11-2 to TRBJ2-1; a possible D gene is TRBD1 (5 bases). Germline CDR1 and CDR2: SGHAT and FQNNGV. Trimming left V 1 base short and J 4 bases short, with 14 bases between. This CDR3 is 16 amino acids long. CDR3 sequence reads: CASSLVQATIYNEQFF. For the CDR3, the DNA is TGTGCCAGCAGCTTAGTACAGGCAACTATATACAATGAGCAGTTCTTC.